These T cell receptor beta chains were read from a single sample in a study of blood T cell repertoires in COVID-19. The method was immunoSEQ multiplex PCR; TCRdb's version includes in-frame clones alone and lacks a portion of them. The table records 300,000 to 400,000 clones, more than 75% of them present only once. Sequenced input: PBMCs or T cells enriched from blood (not recorded which). The source of these receptors is a woman aged 25 to 39 with acute COVID-19. Each CDR3 is given with its conserved first and last residue. The D gene is left open where the match is weak. Clone sizes are given selectively: once, few, many, or a class where the clone is expanded.

clone size: NA
D gene: TRBD1
J gene: TRBJ1-5
V gene: TRBV6-5
CDR3 protein: CAAGDRGQSQPQHF
CDR3 DNA: TGTGCCGCTGGGGACAGGGGGCAAAGTCAGCCCCAGCATTTT

clone size: once
D gene: NA
J gene: TRBJ1-5
V gene: TRBV5-1
CDR3 protein: CASSLAGDQPQHF
CDR3 DNA: TGCGCCAGCAGCTTGGCGGGGGATCAGCCCCAGCATTTT

clone size: NA
D gene: TRBD1
J gene: TRBJ1-6
V gene: TRBV6-2/TRBV6-3
CDR3 protein: CASSYSVRQGYISPLHF
CDR3 DNA: TGTGCCAGCAGTTACTCGGTCCGACAGGGTTATATTTCACCCCTCCACTTT

clone size: NA
D gene: NA
J gene: TRBJ1-4
V gene: TRBV7-9
CDR3 protein: CASSQTGSNEKLFF
CDR3 DNA: TGTGCCAGCAGTCAGACAGGCTCAAATGAAAAACTGTTTTTT

clone size: NA
D gene: NA
J gene: TRBJ1-5
V gene: TRBV5-5
CDR3 protein: CASSLAAGLNQPQHF
CDR3 DNA: TGTGCCAGCAGCTTGGCGGCCGGGTTGAATCAGCCCCAGCATTTT

clone size: NA
D gene: TRBD1
J gene: TRBJ1-1
V gene: TRBV6-5
CDR3 protein: CASSPQGQGAEAFF
CDR3 DNA: TGTGCCAGCAGTCCCCAAGGACAGGGCGCTGAAGCTTTCTTT

clone size: NA
D gene: NA
J gene: TRBJ1-2
V gene: TRBV5-4
CDR3 protein: CASSFFGGGGGGYTF
CDR3 DNA: TGTGCCAGCAGCTTTTTCGGCGGGGGGGGCGGTGGCTACACCTTC

clone size: NA
D gene: TRBD2
J gene: TRBJ2-1
V gene: TRBV5-8
CDR3 protein: CASSWGLAGSYNEQFF
CDR3 DNA: TGTGCCAGCAGCTGGGGACTAGCGGGGTCCTACAATGAGCAGTTCTTC

clone size: NA
D gene: TRBD1
J gene: TRBJ1-1
V gene: TRBV6-2/TRBV6-3
CDR3 protein: CASSYPDREAFF
CDR3 DNA: TGTGCCAGCAGTTACCCGGACAGGGAGGCTTTCTTT

clone size: NA
D gene: NA
J gene: TRBJ2-1
V gene: TRBV9
CDR3 protein: CASSGDKNNEQFF
CDR3 DNA: TGTGCCAGCAGCGGGGACAAAAACAATGAGCAGTTCTTC

clone size: NA
D gene: NA
J gene: TRBJ1-6
V gene: TRBV27
CDR3 protein: CASSPSGVGNSPLHF
CDR3 DNA: TGTGCCAGCAGTCCCTCCGGGGTCGGAAATTCACCCCTCCACTTT

clone size: NA
D gene: NA
J gene: TRBJ1-5
V gene: TRBV19
CDR3 protein: CASSIVYLQGDQPQHF
CDR3 DNA: TGTGCCAGTAGTATAGTTTATCTGCAGGGCGATCAGCCCCAGCATTTT

clone size: NA
D gene: NA
J gene: TRBJ2-6
V gene: TRBV19
CDR3 protein: CASSDPRTLSGANVLTF
CDR3 DNA: TGTGCCAGTAGTGATCCTAGGACACTCTCTGGGGCCAACGTCCTGACTTTC

clone size: NA
D gene: TRBD1
J gene: TRBJ2-3
V gene: TRBV24-1
CDR3 protein: CATGTGVSTDTQYF
CDR3 DNA: TGTGCCACTGGAACAGGGGTTAGCACAGATACGCAGTATTTT

clone size: NA
D gene: NA
J gene: TRBJ1-5
V gene: TRBV5-1
CDR3 protein: CASSLVSGGNQPQHF
CDR3 DNA: TGCGCCAGCAGCTTGGTTTCAGGAGGGAATCAGCCCCAGCATTTT

clone size: NA
D gene: TRBD1
J gene: TRBJ2-7
V gene: TRBV29-1
CDR3 protein: CSVERVGQGGEQYF
CDR3 DNA: TGCAGCGTTGAAAGGGTTGGACAGGGGGGCGAGCAGTACTTC

clone size: NA
D gene: NA
J gene: TRBJ2-7
V gene: TRBV11-2
CDR3 protein: CASSLDPRHSYEQYF
CDR3 DNA: TGTGCCAGCAGCTTAGATCCCAGGCACTCCTACGAGCAGTACTTC

clone size: NA
D gene: TRBD1
J gene: TRBJ2-2
V gene: TRBV5-3
CDR3 protein: CARSLVQGAHFSNTGELFF
CDR3 DNA: TGTGCCAGAAGCTTGGTTCAGGGGGCGCATTTCTCGAACACCGGGGAGCTGTTTTTT

clone size: NA
D gene: NA
J gene: TRBJ2-5
V gene: TRBV30
CDR3 protein: CAWSVRGWIQETQYF
CDR3 DNA: TGTGCCTGGAGTGTACGAGGATGGATCCAAGAGACCCAGTACTTC

clone size: NA
D gene: TRBD1
J gene: TRBJ2-3
V gene: TRBV7-9
CDR3 protein: CASSYGQGADTQYF
CDR3 DNA: TGTGCCAGCAGCTACGGACAGGGGGCAGATACGCAGTATTTT

clone size: NA
D gene: TRBD1
J gene: TRBJ1-2
V gene: TRBV27
CDR3 protein: CASSSGQGRRGYTF
CDR3 DNA: TGTGCCAGCAGTTCCGGACAGGGCCGGCGAGGCTACACCTTC

clone size: NA
D gene: TRBD1
J gene: TRBJ2-6
V gene: TRBV27
CDR3 protein: CASSPLTGAGANVLTF
CDR3 DNA: TGTGCCAGCAGTCCCCTGACAGGGGCTGGGGCCAACGTCCTGACTTTC

clone size: NA
D gene: TRBD1
J gene: TRBJ2-7
V gene: TRBV19
CDR3 protein: CASSAGQGSYEQYF
CDR3 DNA: TGTGCCAGTAGTGCGGGACAGGGCTCCTACGAGCAGTACTTC

clone size: few
D gene: NA
J gene: TRBJ1-1
V gene: TRBV30
CDR3 protein: CASKQGTEAFF
CDR3 DNA: TGTGCCTCAAAGCAGGGCACTGAAGCTTTCTTT